This TCR beta chain is drawn from a study of blood T cells in healthy people across ages. Details on this clonotype: Its antigen is currently unknown. A junction end diverges from the germline sequence, so it may reflect a read error.

The second PCR ran roughly 6 to 11 cycles with a sample-barcoded 5' primer and J-beta primers. A single record per CDR3 protein comes from TCRdb applying MiXCR to the 5' RACE reads. The data show about 640,000 distinct CDR3 sequences, roughly 53% seen once. Study conclusions and caveats: Expanded clonotype changes were possibly confounded by unknown donor CMV status.

Germline values: CDR1 KGHSH, CDR2 LQKENI. The CDR3 spans 17 residues. Sequences were obtained from blood. The sequence was collected from a man aged 55-75 years in good health. This chain connects TRBV18 to TRBJ2-6, with TRBD1 as a possible D gene (5 bases). CDR3: CASSVRTANFGANVPTF. The DNA of the CDR3 is TGTGCCAGCTCAGTCAGGACGGCGAACTTTGGGGCCAACGTCCCGACTTTC.